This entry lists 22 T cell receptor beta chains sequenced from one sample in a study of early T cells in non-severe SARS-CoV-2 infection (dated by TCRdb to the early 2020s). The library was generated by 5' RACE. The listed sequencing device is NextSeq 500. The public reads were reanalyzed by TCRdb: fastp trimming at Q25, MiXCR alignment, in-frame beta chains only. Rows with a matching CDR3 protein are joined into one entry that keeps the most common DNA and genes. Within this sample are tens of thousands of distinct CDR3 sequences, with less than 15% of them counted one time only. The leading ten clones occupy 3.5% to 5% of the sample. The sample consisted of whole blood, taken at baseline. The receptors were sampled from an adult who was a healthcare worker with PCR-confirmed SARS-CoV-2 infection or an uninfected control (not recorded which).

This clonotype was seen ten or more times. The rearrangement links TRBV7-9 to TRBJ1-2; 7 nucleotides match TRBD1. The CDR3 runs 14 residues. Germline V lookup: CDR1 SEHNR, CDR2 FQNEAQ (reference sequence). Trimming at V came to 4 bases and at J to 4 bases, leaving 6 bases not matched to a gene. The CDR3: CASSYQTGSYGYTF. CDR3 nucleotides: TGTGCCAGCAGCTATCAGACAGGGTCCTATGGCTACACCTTC.

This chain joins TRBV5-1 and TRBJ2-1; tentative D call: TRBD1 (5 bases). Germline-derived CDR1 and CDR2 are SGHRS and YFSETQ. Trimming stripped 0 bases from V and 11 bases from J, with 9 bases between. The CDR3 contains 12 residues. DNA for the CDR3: TGCGCCAGCAGCTTGGAAGGGGAAAAGCAGTTCTTC. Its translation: CASSLEGEKQFF. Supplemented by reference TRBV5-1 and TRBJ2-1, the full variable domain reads KAGVTQTPRYLIKTRGQQVTLSCSPISGHRSVSWYQQTPGQGLQFLFEYFSETQRNKGNFPGRFSGRQFSNSRSEMNVSTLELGDSALYLCASSLEGEKQFFGPGTRLTVL.

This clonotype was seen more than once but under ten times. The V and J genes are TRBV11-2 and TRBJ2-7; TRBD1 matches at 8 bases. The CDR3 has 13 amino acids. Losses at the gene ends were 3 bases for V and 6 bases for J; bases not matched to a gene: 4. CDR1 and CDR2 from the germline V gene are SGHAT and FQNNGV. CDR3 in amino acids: CASSLDRDGEQYF. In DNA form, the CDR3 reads TGTGCCAGCAGCTTGGACAGGGACGGCGAGCAGTACTTC.

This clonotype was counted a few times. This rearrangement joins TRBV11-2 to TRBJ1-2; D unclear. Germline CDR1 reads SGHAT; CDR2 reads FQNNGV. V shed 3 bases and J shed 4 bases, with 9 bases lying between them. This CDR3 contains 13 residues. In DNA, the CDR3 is TGTGCCAGCAGCTTTTTGTCTAGCTATGGCTACACCTTC. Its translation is CASSFLSSYGYTF. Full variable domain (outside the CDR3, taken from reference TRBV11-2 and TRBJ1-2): EAGVAQSPRYKIIEKRQSVAFWCNPISGHATLYWYQQILGQGPKLLIQFQNNGVVDDSQLPKDRFSAERLKGVDSTLKIQPAKLEDSAVYLCASSFLSSYGYTFGSGTRLTVV.

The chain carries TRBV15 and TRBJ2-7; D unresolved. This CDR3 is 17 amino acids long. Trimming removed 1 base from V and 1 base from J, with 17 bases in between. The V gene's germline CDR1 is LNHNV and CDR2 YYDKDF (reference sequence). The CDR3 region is CATSRAIGTDVSYEQYF. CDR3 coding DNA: TGTGCCACCAGCAGAGCCATCGGAACGGATGTTTCCTACGAGCAGTACTTC. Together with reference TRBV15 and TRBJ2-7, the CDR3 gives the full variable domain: DAMVIQNPRYQVTQFGKPVTLSCSQTLNHNVMYWYQQKSSQAPKLLFHYYDKDFNNEADTPDNFQSRRPNTSFCFLDIRSPGLGDTAMYLCATSRAIGTDVSYEQYFGPGTRLTVT.

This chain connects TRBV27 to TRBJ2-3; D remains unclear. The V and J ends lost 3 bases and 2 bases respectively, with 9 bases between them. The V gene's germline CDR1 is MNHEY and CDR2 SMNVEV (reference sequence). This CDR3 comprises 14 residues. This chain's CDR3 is CASSLRQVTDTQYF. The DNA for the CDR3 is TGTGCCAGCAGTTTGCGTCAGGTCACAGATACGCAGTATTTT.

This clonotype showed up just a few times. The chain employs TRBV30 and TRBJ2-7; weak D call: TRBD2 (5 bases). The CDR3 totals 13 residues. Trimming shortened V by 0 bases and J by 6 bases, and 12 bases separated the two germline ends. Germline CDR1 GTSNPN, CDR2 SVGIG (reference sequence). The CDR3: CAWSVNGVGEQYF. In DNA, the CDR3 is TGTGCCTGGAGTGTAAACGGGGTTGGCGAGCAGTACTTC.

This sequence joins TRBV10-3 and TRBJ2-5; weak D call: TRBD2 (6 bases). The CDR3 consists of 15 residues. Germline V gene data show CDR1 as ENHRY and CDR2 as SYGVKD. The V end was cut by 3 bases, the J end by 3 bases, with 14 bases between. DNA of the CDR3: TGTGCCATCAGTGACCCAACTAGCTTGGAAGAGACCCAGTACTTC. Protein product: CAISDPTSLEETQYF.

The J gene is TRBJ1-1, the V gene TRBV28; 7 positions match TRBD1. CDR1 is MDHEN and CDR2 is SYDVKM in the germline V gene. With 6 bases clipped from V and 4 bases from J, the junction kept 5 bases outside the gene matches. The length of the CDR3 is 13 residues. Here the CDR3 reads CASSPDRVTEAFF. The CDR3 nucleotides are TGTGCCAGCAGCCCTGACAGGGTCACTGAAGCTTTCTTT.

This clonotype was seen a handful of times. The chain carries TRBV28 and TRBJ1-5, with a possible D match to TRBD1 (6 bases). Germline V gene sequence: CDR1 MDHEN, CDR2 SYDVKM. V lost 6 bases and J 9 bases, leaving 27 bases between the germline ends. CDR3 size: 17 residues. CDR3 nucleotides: TGTGCCAGCAGCCCGCCCAACAGGGATATTTCAATTGTGCCCCAGCATTTT. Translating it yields CASSPPNRDISIVPQHF.

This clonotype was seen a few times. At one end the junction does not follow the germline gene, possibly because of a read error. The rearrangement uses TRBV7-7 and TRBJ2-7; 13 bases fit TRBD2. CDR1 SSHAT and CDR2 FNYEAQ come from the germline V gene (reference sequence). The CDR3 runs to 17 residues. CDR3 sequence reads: CASSPELAGGSHYEQYF. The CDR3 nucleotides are TGTGCTAGCAGCCCAGAACTAGCGGGAGGGTCCCATTACGAGCAGTACTTC.

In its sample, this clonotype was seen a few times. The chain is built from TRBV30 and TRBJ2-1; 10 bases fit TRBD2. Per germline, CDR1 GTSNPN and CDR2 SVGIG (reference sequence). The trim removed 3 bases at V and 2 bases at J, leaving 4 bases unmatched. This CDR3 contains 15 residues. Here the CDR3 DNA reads TGTGCCTGGAGCGCACTAGCGGGACCCTACAATGAGCAGTTCTTC. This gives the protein CAWSALAGPYNEQFF.

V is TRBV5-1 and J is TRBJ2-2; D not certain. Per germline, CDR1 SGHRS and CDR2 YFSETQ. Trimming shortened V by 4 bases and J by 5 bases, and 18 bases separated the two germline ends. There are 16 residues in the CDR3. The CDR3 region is CASSPLGERGTGELFF. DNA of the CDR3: TGCGCCAGCAGCCCTTTGGGTGAACGTGGGACCGGGGAGCTGTTTTTT. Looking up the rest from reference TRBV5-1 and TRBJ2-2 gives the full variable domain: KAGVTQTPRYLIKTRGQQVTLSCSPISGHRSVSWYQQTPGQGLQFLFEYFSETQRNKGNFPGRFSGRQFSNSRSEMNVSTLELGDSALYLCASSPLGERGTGELFFGEGSRLTVL.

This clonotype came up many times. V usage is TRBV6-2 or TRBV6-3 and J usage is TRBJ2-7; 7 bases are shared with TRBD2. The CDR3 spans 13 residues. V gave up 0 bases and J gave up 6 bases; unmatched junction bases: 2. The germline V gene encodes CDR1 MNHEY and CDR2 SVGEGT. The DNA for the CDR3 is TGTGCCAGCAGTTACTCCGGGGGGACCGAGCAGTACTTC. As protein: CASSYSGGTEQYF.

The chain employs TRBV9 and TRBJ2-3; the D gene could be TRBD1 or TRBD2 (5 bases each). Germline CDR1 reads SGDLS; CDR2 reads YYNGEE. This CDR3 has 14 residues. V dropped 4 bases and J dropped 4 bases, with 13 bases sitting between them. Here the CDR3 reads CASSSDGGPDTQYF. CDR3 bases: TGTGCCAGCAGCTCCGATGGGGGTCCAGATACGCAGTATTTT.

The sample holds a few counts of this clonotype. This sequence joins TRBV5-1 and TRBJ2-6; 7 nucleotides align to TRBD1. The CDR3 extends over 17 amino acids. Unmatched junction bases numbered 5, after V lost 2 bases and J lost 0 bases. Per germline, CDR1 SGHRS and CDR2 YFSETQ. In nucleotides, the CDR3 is TGCGCCAGCAGCTTACTGACAGGGAGCTCTGGGGCCAACGTCCTGACTTTC. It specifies CASSLLTGSSGANVLTF.

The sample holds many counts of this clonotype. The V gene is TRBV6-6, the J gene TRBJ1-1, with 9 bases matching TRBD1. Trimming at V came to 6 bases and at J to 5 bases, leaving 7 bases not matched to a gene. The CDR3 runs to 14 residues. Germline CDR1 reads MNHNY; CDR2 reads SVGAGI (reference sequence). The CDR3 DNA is TGTGCCAGCAGAACCGGGACAGGGAGAACTGAAGCTTTCTTT. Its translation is CASRTGTGRTEAFF.

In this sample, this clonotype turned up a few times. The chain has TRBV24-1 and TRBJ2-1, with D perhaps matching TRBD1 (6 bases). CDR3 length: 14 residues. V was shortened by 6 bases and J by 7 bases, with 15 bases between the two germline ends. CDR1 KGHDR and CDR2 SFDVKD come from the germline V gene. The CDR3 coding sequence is TGTGCCACCAGTCGTACAGGGCCACGGAATGAGCAGTTCTTC. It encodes CATSRTGPRNEQFF.

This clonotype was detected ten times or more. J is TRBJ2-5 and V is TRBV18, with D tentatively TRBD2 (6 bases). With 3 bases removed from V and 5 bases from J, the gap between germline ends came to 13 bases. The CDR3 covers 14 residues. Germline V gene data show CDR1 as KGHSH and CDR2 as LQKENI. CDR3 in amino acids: CASSPPGVRETQYF. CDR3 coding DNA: TGTGCCAGCTCACCTCCGGGAGTCCGGGAGACCCAGTACTTC.

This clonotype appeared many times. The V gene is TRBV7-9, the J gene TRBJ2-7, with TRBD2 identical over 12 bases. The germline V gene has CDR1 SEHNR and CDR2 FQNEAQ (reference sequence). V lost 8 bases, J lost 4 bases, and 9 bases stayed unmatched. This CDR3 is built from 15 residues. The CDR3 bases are TGTGCCAGCTGTAACCTAGCGGGAGGGTTGTACGAGCAGTACTTC. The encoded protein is CASCNLAGGLYEQYF. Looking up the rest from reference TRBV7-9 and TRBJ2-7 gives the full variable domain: DTGVSQNPRHKITKRGQNVTFRCDPISEHNRLYWYRQTLGQGPEFLTYFQNEAQLEKSRLLSDRFSAERPKGSFSTLEIQRTEQGDSAMYLCASCNLAGGLYEQYFGPGTRLTVT.

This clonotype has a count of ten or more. The DNA for the CDR3 is TGTGCCAGCAGTTCACTAGTTACCTACGAGCAGTACTTC. It specifies CASSSLVTYEQYF. This rearrangement joins TRBV28 to TRBJ2-7; D may be TRBD2 (5 bases). Germline assignment: CDR1 MDHEN and CDR2 SYDVKM. The CDR3 contains 13 residues. Deletions cut 4 bases from V and 2 bases from J, with 9 bases between.

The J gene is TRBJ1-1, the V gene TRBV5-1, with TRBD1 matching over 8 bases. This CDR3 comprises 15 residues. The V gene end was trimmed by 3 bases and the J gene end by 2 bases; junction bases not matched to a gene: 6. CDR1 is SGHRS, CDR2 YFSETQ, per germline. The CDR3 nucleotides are TGCGCCAGCAGCTGGGCCGGGACAGGAAACACTGAAGCTTTCTTT. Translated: CASSWAGTGNTEAFF. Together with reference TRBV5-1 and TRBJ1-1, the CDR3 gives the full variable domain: KAGVTQTPRYLIKTRGQQVTLSCSPISGHRSVSWYQQTPGQGLQFLFEYFSETQRNKGNFPGRFSGRQFSNSRSEMNVSTLELGDSALYLCASSWAGTGNTEAFFGQGTRLTVV.